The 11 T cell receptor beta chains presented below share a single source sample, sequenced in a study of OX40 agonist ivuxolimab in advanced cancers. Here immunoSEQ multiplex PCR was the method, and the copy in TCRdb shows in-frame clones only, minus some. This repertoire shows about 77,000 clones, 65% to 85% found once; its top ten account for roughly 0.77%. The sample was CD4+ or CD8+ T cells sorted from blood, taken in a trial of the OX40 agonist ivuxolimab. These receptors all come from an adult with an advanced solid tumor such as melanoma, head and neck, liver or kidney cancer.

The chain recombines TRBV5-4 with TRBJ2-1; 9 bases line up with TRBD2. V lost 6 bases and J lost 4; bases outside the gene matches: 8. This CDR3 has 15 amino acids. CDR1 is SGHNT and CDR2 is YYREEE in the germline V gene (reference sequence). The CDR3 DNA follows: TGTGCCAGCAACTCGCGGGGGGGCGGATACAATGAGCAGTTCTTC. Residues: CASNSRGGGYNEQFF.

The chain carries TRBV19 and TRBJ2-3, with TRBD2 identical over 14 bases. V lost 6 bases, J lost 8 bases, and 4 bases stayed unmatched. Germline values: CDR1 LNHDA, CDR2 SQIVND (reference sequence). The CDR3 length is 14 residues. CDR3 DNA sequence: TGTGCCAGTAGGACTAGCGGGAGGGAGGGTACGCAGTATTTT. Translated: CASRTSGREGTQYF.

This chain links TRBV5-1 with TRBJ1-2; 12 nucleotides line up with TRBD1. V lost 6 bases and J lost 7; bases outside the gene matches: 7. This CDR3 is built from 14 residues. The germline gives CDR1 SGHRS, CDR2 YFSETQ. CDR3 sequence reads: CASTRGTGGLGYTF. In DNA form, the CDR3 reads TGCGCCAGCACCCGCGGGACAGGGGGCCTTGGCTACACCTTC.

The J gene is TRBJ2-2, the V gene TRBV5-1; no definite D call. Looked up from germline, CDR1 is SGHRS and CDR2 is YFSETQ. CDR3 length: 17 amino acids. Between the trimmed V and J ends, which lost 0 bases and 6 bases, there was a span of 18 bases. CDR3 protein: CASSLASRVTLSGELFF. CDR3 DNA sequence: TGCGCCAGCAGCTTGGCATCCCGGGTGACATTATCCGGGGAGCTGTTTTTT.

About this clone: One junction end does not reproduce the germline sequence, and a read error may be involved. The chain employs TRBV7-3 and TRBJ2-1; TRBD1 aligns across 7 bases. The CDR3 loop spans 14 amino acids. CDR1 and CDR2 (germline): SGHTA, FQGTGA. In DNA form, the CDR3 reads TGTGTCAGCAGATTGACAGGGAAAGACAATGAGCAGTTCTTC. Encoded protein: CVSRLTGKDNEQFF.

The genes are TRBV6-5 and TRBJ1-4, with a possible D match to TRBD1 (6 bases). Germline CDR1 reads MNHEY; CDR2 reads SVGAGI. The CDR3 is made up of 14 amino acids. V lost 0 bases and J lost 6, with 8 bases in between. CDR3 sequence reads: CASSYSWTDEKLFF. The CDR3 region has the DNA TGTGCCAGCAGTTACTCTTGGACAGATGAAAAACTGTTTTTT.

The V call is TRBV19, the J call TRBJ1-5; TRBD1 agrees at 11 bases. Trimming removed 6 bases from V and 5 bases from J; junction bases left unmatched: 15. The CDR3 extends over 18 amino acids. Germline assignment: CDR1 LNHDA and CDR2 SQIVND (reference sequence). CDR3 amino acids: CASSSHTSGQGVDQPQHF. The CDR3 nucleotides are TGTGCCAGTAGCTCGCATACCTCGGGACAGGGGGTGGATCAGCCCCAGCATTTT.

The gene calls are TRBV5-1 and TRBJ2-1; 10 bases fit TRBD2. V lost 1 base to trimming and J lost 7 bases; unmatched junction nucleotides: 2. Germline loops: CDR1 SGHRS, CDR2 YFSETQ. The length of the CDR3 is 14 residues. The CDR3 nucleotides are TGCGCCAGCAGCTTGACTAGCGGGAAAAATGAGCAGTTCTTC. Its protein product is CASSLTSGKNEQFF.

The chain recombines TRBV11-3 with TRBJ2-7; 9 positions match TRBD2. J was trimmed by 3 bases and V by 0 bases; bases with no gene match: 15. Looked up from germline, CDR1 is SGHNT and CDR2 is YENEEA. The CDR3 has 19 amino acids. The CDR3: CASSLDGTSHREGIYEQYF. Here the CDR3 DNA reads TGTGCCAGCAGCTTAGATGGGACTAGCCACCGCGAAGGTATCTACGAGCAGTACTTC.

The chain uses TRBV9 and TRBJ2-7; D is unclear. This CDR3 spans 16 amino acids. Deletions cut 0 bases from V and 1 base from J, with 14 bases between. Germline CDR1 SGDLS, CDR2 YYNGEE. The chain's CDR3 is CASSVGSPPLSYEQYF. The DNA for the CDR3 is TGTGCCAGCAGCGTAGGGTCTCCCCCATTGTCCTACGAGCAGTACTTC.

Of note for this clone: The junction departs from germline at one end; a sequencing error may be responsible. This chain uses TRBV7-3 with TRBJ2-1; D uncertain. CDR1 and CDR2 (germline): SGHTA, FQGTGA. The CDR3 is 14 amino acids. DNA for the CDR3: TGTGCCAGCAGCCCGGACCCCGTTACCGCCCCTCACCTCTTC. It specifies CASSPDPVTAPHLF.